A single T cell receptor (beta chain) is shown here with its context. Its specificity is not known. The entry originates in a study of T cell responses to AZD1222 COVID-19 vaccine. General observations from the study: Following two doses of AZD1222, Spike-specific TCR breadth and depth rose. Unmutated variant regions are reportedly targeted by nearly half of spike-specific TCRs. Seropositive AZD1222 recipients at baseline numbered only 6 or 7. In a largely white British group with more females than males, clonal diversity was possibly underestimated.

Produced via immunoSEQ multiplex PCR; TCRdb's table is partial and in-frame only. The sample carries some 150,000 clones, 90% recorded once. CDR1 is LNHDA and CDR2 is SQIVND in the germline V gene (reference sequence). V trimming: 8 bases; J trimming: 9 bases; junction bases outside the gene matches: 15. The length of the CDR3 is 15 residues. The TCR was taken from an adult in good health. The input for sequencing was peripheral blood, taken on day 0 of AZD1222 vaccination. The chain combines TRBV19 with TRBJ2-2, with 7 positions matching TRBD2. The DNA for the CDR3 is TGTGCCAGTTCTCGGCTAGCGGATCCTAACTGGGAGCTGTTTTTT. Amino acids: CASSRLADPNWELFF.